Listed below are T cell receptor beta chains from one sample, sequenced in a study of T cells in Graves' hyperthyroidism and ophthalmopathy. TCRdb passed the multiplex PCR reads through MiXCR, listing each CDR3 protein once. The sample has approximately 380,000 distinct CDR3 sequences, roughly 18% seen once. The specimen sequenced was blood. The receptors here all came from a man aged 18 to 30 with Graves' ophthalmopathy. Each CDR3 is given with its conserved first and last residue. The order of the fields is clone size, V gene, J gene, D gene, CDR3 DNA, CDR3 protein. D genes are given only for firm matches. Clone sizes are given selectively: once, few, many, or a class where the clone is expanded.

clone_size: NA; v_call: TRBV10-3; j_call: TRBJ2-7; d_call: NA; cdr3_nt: TGTGCCATCAGTTCTGGGAGCTCCTACGAGCAGTACTTC; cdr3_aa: CAISSGSSYEQYF
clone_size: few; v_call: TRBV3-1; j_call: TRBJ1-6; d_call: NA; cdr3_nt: TGTGCCAGCAGCCAAGATCGGGGGACGTCCTTAGCTGGTTCACCCCTCCACTTT; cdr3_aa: CASSQDRGTSLAGSPLHF
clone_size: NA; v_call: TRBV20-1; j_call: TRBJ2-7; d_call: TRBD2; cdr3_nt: TGCAGTGCTAGAGATCTGACTAGCGGAGACTACGAGCAGTACTTC; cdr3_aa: CSARDLTSGDYEQYF
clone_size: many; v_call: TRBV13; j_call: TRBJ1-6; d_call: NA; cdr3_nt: TGTGCCAGCAGCTTAGGCGGCAGGGATCTTTCACCCCTCCACTTT; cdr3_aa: CASSLGGRDLSPLHF
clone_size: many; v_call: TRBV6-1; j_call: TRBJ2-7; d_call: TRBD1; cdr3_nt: TGTGCCAGCAGTTCCGGGACAGGGTTTCTGTCTTTCTCCGAGCAGTACTTC; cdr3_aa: CASSSGTGFLSFSEQYF
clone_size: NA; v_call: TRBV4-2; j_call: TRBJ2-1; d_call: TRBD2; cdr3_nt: TGTGCCAGCAGCCAAGATCTATCGGGGGGGGCCTACAATGAGCAGTTCTTC; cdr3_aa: CASSQDLSGGAYNEQFF
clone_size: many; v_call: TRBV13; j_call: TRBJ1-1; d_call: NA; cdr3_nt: TGTGCCAGCAGCCCCGATCCGTTACAGGGATCTGGAGAAGCTTTCTTT; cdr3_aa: CASSPDPLQGSGEAFF
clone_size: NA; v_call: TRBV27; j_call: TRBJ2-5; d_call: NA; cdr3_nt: TGTGCCAGCAGTTCCCTAGGAGGGTGGGGAAACGGTGAGACCCAGTACTTC; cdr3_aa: CASSSLGGWGNGETQYF
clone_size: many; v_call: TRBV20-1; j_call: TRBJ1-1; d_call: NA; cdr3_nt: TGCAGTGCTAGGATCGGGGGACGGACTGAAGCTTTCTTT; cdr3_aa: CSARIGGRTEAFF
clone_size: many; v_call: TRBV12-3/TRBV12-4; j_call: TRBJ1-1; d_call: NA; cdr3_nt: TGTGCCAGCAGTTTAAGCGTGGTGGGCTTGGTTGCTTTCTTT; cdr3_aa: CASSLSVVGLVAFF
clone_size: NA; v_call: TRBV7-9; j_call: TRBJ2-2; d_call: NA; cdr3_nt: TGTGCCAGCAGCCAACTTAGGGTCGACACCGGGGAGCTGTTTTTT; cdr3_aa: CASSQLRVDTGELFF
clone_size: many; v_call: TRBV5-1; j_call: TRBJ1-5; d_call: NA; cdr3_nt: TGCGCCAGCAGCTTAGGTGGGCAGTGGGATTCGAGCAATCAGCCCCAGCATTTT; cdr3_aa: CASSLGGQWDSSNQPQHF
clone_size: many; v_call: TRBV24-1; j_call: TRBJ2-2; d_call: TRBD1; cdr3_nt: TGTGCCACCAGCCCACAGGGGTCCTCTACCGGGGAGCTGTTTTTT; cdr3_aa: CATSPQGSSTGELFF
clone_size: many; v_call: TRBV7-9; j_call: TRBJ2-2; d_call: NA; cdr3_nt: TGTGCCAGCAGTTCTAACCCGAACACCGGGGAGCTGTTTTTT; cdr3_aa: CASSSNPNTGELFF
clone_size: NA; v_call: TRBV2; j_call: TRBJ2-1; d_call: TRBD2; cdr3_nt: TGTGCCAGCAGTGACGGGGGGGGGGGTGAGCAGTTCTTC; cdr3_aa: CASSDGGGGEQFF
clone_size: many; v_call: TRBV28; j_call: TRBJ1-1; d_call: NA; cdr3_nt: TGTGCCAGCAGTTTAGCCCACGGGGTCACTGAAGCTTTCTTT; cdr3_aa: CASSLAHGVTEAFF
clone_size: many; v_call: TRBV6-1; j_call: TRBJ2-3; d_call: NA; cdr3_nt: TGTGCCAGCAGTCCAACGAACCACCGGGGACAAGGGATAGGAGATACGCAGTATTTT; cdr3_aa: CASSPTNHRGQGIGDTQYF
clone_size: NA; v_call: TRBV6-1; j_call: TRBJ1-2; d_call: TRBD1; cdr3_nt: TGTGCCAGCAGTGCTACGGGACAGCCAGTCGGGGGCTACACCTTC; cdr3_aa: CASSATGQPVGGYTF
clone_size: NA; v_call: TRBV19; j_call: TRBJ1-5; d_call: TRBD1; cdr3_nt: TGTGCCAGTAGTCCGTCGCCAGGGGGGGATCAGCCCCAGCATTTT; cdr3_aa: CASSPSPGGDQPQHF
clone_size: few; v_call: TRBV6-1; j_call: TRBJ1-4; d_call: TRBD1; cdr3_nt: TGTGCCAGCGCCTCGACAGGGGCAATCCCCTTGAAAAAACTGTTTTTT; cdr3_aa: CASASTGAIPLKKLFF
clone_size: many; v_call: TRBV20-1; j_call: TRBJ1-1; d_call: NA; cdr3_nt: TGCAGTGCTAGAGATCCAGCGAAAATGAACACTGAAGCTTTCTTT; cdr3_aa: CSARDPAKMNTEAFF
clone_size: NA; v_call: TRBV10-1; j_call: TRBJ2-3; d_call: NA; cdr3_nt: TGCGCCAGCAGTGAGGGGGGGTCAGATACGCAGTATTTT; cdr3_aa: CASSEGGSDTQYF
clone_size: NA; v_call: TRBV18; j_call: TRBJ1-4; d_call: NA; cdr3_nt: TGTGCCAGCTCACCACCGGCAGGGAGGAATGAAAAACTGTTTTTT; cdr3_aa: CASSPPAGRNEKLFF
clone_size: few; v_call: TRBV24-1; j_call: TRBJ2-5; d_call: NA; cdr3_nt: TGTGCCACCAGTGAACCCACAATACAAGAGACCCAGTACTTC; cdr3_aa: CATSEPTIQETQYF
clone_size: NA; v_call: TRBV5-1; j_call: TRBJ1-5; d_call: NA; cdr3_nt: TGTGCCAGCAGCGATGGCCAAGATAGCAATCAGCCCCAGCATTTT; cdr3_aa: CASSDGQDSNQPQHF
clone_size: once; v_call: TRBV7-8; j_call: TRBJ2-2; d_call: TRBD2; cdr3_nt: TGTGCCAGCAGCTTACCTAGCGGGAGGACGAACACCGGGGAGCTGTTTTTT; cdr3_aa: CASSLPSGRTNTGELFF
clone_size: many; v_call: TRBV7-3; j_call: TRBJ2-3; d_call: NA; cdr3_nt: TGTGCCACCTCACTCTCGGGACATAGCACAGATACGCAGTATTTT; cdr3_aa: CATSLSGHSTDTQYF
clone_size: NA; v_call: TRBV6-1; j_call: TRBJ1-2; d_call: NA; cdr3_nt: TGTGCCAGCAGTGTCCCAGGGGGCTACACCTTC; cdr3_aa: CASSVPGGYTF
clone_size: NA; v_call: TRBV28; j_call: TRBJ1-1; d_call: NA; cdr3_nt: TGTACCAGCAGTTTCGGAGTAGGCACTGAAGCTTTCTTT; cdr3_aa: CTSSFGVGTEAFF
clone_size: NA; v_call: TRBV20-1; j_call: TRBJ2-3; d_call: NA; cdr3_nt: TGCAGTGCAGGCCGAGCTGGGCTGGACACAGATACGCAGTATTTT; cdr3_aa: CSAGRAGLDTDTQYF
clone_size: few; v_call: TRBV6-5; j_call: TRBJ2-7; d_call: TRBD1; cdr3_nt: TGTGCCAGCAGTTACGCCCAGGGGGACTACGAGCAGTACTTC; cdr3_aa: CASSYAQGDYEQYF
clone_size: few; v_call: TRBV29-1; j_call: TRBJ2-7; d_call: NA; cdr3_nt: TGCAGCGTTGATCCCGGAAACTACGAGCAGTACTTC; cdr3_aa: CSVDPGNYEQYF
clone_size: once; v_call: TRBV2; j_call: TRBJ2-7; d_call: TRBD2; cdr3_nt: TGTGCCAGCAGTGAAATCTTAGCGGGCTCCTACGAGCAGTACTTC; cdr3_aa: CASSEILAGSYEQYF
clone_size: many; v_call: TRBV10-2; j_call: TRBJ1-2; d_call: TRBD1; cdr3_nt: TGCGCCAGCAGTGGAGGGCGAGGGACAGGGCGAGGCTACACCTTC; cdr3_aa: CASSGGRGTGRGYTF
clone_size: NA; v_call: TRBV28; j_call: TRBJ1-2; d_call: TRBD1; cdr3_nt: TGTGCCAGCAGCGAGCAAACGGACAGGGGGCGAGGCTACACCTTC; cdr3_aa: CASSEQTDRGRGYTF
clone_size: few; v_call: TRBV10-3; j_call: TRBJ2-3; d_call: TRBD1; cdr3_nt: TGTGCCATTGCCTCTGGGACAGCTAGCACAGATACGCAGTATTTT; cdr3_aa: CAIASGTASTDTQYF
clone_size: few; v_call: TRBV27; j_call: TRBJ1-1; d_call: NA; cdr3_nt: TGTGCCAGCACTCCGCCAGGGGCGGGGGACACTGAAGCTTTCTTT; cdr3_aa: CASTPPGAGDTEAFF
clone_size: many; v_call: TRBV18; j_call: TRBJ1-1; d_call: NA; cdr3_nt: TGTGCCAGCTCACCAAACAGGGAAACAACTGAAGCTTTCTTT; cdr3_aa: CASSPNRETTEAFF
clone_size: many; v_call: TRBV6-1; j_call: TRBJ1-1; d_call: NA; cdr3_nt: TGTGCCAGCACCAAATCCCCGGCGGGGGGGACTGAAGCTTTCTTT; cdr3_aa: CASTKSPAGGTEAFF
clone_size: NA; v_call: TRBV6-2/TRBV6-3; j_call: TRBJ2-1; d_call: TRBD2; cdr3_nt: TGTGCCAGCAGTTACTCGCCCGGGACTAGCGGCTACAATGAGCAGTTCTTC; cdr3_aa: CASSYSPGTSGYNEQFF
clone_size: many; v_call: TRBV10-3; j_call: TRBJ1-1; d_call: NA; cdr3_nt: TGTGCCATCAGTGCCGGCTGGGACACGTCGACTACTGAAGCTTTCTTT; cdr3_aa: CAISAGWDTSTTEAFF
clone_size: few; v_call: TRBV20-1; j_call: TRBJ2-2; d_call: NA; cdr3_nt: TGCAGTGCTAGTTGGAGCACGAACACCGGGGAGCTGTTTTTT; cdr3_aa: CSASWSTNTGELFF
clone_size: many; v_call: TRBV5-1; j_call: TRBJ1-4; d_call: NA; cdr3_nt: TGCGCCAGCAGCCGGGAAGGAGGTAATGAAAAACTGTTTTTT; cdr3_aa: CASSREGGNEKLFF
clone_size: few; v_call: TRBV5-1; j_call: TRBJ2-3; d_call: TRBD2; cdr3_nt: TGCGCCAGCAGCTTGGGGGCTAGCGGGGCACCGCTGGGGGGCACAGATACGCAGTATTTT; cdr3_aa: CASSLGASGAPLGGTDTQYF
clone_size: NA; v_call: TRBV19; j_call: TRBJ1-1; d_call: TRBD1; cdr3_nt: TGTGCCAGTAGTCCACAGGGGGGTGAAGCTTTCTTT; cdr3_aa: CASSPQGGEAFF